These 7 T cell receptor beta chains came from one sample sequenced in a study of preoperative IRX-2 immunotherapy in early breast cancer. Indicated treatment: preoperative locoregional IRX-2 cytokine immunotherapy. Sequencing used immunoSEQ multiplex PCR; TCRdb keeps in-frame clones, though not all of them. The profile shows more than 20,000 clones, just under 80% of them singletons. The sequencing here drew on lymph node tissue, taken before IRX-2 immunotherapy. These receptors came from a human donor with breast cancer.

The chain combines TRBV15 with TRBJ2-3, with D possibly matching TRBD2 (7 bases). The V gene lost 5 bases and the J gene lost 1 base, with 13 bases spanning the gap. Germline-derived CDR1 and CDR2 are LNHNV and YYDKDF (reference sequence). The CDR3 contains 15 residues. The CDR3 bases are TGTGCCACCAGCGGGGGAGGGGGGGGCACAGATACGCAGTATTTT. Its translation: CATSGGGGGTDTQYF.

This chain connects TRBV30 to TRBJ2-3; 10 nucleotides agree with TRBD1. The CDR3 is made up of 13 amino acids. The ends lost 5 bases at V and 6 bases at J; junction bases unmatched: 5. The V gene's germline CDR1 is GTSNPN and CDR2 SVGIG (reference sequence). CDR3 amino acids: CAWDRGHGDTQYF. In DNA form, the CDR3 reads TGTGCCTGGGACAGGGGGCACGGGGATACGCAGTATTTT.

The rearrangement uses TRBV18 and TRBJ1-1; 9 bases are shared with TRBD1. From germline, CDR1 is KGHSH and CDR2 LQKENI. This CDR3 contains 15 residues. V dropped 6 bases and J dropped 0; count of bases not matched to a gene: 5. The CDR3 reads CASSPGTGLNTEAFF. For the CDR3, the DNA is TGTGCCAGCTCTCCCGGGACAGGGCTGAACACTGAAGCTTTCTTT.

The chain has TRBV7-2 and TRBJ2-7; D perhaps matches TRBD2 (5 bases). The CDR3 length is 14 residues. The V gene's germline CDR1 is SGHTA and CDR2 FQGNSA. V was trimmed by 6 bases and J by 3 bases, leaving 15 bases between them. CDR3 amino acids: CASSQKRGIYEQYF. CDR3 DNA sequence: TGTGCCAGCAGTCAAAAACGGGGAATCTACGAGCAGTACTTC.

The chain has TRBV6-8 and TRBJ1-1; the D gene is possibly TRBD1 (5 bases). Per germline, CDR1 MNHGY and CDR2 SAAAGT. The CDR3 loop spans 13 amino acids. The V end was cut by 4 bases, the J end by 9 bases, with 15 bases between. CDR3 sequence reads: CASSSTDRYQAFF. The DNA of the CDR3 is TGTGCCAGCAGTTCCACCGACAGATACCAAGCTTTCTTT.

The rearrangement joins TRBV18 to TRBJ2-7; possibly TRBD2 for D (5 bases). This CDR3 has 15 residues. Per germline, CDR1 KGHSH and CDR2 LQKENI. V was trimmed by 3 bases and J by 2 bases, leaving 14 bases between them. The CDR3 bases are TGTGCCAGCTCACCCGGCGGGCCCCAAACCTACGAGCAGTACTTC. Its protein is CASSPGGPQTYEQYF.

This clone was found a few times. The chain employs TRBV6-8 and TRBJ2-7, with 7 bases identical to TRBD1. The CDR3 extends over 13 amino acids. V shed 6 bases, J shed 0 bases, and the junction held 2 bases outside the gene matches. CDR1 is MNHGY, CDR2 SAAAGT, per germline. In DNA form, the CDR3 reads TGTGCCAGCAGACAGGGGAACTCCTACGAGCAGTACTTC. It encodes CASRQGNSYEQYF.